A single TCR beta chain is shown here with its context. The data belong to a study of blood T cell repertoires in COVID-19. The germline V gene has CDR1 SNHLY and CDR2 FYNNEI. CDR3 length equals 13 residues. Trimming removed 4 bases from V and 7 bases from J, with 11 bases in between. In the original analysis: Quantification of nucleated cells was approximated via reference gene primer amplification. Produced via immunoSEQ multiplex PCR; TCRdb's table is partial and in-frame only. V, J and clone size were drawn from that table, and D and trimming were deduced from the DNA. The sample lists 100,000 to 150,000 clones; 65% to 90% were seen once.

The chain is built from TRBV2 and TRBJ1-5, with D unresolved. This clonotype was sampled from a woman of 80 years or more with acute or convalescent COVID-19. Sequenced: peripheral blood. CDR3 region: CASSGSGGQPQHF. CDR3 nucleotides: TGTGCCAGCAGTGGGTCGGGAGGCCAGCCCCAGCATTTT.